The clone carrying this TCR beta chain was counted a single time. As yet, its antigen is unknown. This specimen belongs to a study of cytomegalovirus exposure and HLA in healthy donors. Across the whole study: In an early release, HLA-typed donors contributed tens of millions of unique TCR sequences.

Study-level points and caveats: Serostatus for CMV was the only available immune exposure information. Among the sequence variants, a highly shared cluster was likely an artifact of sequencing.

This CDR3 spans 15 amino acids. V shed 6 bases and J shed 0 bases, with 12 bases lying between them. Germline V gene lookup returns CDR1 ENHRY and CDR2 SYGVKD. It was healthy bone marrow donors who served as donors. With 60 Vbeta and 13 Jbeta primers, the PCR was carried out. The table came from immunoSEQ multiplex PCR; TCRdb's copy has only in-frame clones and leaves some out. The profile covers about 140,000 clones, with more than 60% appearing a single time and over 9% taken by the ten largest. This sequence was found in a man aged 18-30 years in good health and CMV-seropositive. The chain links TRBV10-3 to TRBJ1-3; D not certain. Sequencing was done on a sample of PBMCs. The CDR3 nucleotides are TGTGCCATCAGCCCTACAGAACGCTCTGGAAACACCATATATTTT. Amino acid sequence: CAISPTERSGNTIYF.